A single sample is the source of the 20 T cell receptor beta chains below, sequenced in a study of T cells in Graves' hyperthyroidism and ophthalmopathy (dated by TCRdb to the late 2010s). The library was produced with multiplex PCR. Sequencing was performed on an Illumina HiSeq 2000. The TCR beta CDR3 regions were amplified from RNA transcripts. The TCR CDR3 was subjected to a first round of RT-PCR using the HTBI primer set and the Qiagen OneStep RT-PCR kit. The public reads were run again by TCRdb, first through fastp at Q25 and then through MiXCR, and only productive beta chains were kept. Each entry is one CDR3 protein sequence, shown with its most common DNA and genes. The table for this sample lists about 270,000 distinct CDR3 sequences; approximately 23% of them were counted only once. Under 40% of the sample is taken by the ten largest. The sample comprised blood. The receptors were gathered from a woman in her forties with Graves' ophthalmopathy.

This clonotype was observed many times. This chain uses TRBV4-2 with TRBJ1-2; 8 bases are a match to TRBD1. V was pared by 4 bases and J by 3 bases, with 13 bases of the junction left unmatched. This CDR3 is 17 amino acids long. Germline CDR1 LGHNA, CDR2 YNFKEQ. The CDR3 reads CASSPTGVISLDYGYTF. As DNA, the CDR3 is TGTGCCAGCAGCCCGACAGGGGTGATATCTCTTGACTATGGCTACACCTTC.

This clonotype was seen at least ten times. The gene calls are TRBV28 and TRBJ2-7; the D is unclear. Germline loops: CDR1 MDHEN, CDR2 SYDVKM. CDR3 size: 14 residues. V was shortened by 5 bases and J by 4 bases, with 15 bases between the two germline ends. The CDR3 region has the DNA TGTGCCAGCAGTCCCCGGTATCTCTCGTACGAGCAGTACTTC. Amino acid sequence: CASSPRYLSYEQYF. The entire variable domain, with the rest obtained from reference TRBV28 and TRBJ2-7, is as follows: DVKVTQSSRYLVKRTGEKVFLECVQDMDHENMFWYRQDPGLGLRLIYFSYDVKMKEKGDIPEGYSVSREKKERFSLILESASTNQTSMYLCASSPRYLSYEQYFGPGTRLTVT.

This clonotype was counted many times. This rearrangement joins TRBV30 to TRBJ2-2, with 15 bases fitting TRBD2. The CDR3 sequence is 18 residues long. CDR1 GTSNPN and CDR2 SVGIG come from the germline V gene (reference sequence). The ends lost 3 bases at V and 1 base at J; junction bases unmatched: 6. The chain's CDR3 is CAWRGGTSGRRNTGELFF. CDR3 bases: TGTGCCTGGAGGGGCGGGACTAGCGGGAGGAGGAACACCGGGGAGCTGTTTTTT.

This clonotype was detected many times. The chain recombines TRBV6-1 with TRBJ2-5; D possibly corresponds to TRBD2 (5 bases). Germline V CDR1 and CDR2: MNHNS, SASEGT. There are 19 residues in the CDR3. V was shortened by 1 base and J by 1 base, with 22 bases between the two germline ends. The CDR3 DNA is TGTGCCAGCAGTGAAGGCGGGTATGCACGGATGAAGCCCCAAGAGACCCAGTACTTC. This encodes CASSEGGYARMKPQETQYF.

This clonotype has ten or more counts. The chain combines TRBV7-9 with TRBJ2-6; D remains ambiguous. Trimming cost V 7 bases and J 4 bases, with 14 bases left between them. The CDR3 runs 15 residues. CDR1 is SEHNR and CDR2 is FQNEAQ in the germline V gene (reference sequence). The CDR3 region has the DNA TGTGCCAGCACCATCCCGGTGGGAGGGGCCAACGTCCTGACTTTC. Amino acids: CASTIPVGGANVLTF. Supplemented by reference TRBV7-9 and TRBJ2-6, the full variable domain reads DTGVSQNPRHKITKRGQNVTFRCDPISEHNRLYWYRQTLGQGPEFLTYFQNEAQLEKSRLLSDRFSAERPKGSFSTLEIQRTEQGDSAMYLCASTIPVGGANVLTFGAGSRLTVL.

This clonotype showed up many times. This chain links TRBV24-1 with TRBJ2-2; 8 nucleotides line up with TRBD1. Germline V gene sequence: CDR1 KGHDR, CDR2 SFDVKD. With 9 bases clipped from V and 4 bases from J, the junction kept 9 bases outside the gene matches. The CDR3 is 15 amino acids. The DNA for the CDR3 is TGTGCCACCGGCTTCGGGACAGGTGGCACCGGGGAGCTGTTTTTT. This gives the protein CATGFGTGGTGELFF.

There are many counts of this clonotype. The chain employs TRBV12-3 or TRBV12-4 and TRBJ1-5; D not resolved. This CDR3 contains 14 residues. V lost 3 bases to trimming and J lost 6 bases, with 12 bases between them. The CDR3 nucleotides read TGTGCCAGCAGTTTCCCGGGAGTCGGTCAGCCCCAGCATTTT. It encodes CASSFPGVGQPQHF.

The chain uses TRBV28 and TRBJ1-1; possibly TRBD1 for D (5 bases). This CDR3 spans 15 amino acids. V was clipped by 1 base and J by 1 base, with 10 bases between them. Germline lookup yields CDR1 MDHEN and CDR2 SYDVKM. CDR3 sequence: CASSLLGQTNTEAFF. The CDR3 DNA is TGTGCCAGCAGTTTATTAGGACAAACGAACACTGAAGCTTTCTTT.

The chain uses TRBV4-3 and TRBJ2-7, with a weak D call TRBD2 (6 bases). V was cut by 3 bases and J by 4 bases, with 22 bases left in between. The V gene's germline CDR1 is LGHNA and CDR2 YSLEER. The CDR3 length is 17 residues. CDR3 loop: CASSQAGSGLRKYEQYF. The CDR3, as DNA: TGCGCCAGCAGCCAGGCGGGGAGCGGGCTAAGAAAATACGAGCAGTACTTC.

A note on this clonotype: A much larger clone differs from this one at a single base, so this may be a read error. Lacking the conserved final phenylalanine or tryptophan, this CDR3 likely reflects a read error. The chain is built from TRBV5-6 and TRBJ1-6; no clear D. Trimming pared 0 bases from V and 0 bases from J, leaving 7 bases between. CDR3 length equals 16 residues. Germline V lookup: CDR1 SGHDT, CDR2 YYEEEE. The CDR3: CASSLASHSYNSPLHY. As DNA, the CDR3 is TGTGCCAGCAGCTTGGCGAGCCACTCCTATAATTCACCCCTCCACTAT.

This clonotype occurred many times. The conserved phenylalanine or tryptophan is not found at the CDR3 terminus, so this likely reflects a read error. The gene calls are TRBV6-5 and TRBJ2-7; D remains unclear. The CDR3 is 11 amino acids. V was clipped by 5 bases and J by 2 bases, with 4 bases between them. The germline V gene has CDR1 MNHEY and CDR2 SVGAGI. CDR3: CASSNTYEQYL. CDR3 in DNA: TGTGCCAGCAGTAATACCTACGAGCAGTACCTC.

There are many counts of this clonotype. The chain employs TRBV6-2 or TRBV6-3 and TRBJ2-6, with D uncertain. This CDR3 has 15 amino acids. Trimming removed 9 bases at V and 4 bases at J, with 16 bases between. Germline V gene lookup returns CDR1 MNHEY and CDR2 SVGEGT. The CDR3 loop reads CASSPQVSGANVLTF. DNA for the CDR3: TGTGCCAGTAGTCCCCAGGTGTCAGGGGCCAACGTCCTGACTTTC.

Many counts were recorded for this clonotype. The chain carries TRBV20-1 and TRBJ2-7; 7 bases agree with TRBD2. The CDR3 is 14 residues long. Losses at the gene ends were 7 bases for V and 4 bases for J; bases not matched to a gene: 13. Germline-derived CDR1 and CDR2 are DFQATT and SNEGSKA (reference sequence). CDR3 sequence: CSEKAFGGSYEQYF. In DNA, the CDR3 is TGCAGTGAGAAGGCCTTTGGCGGGAGTTACGAGCAGTACTTC.

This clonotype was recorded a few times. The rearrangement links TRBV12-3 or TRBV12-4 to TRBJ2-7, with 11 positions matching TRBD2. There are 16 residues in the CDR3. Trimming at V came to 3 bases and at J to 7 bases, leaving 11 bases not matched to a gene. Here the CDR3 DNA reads TGTGCCAGCAGTTTCGCGTCGACTAGCGGGATACTTGAGCAGTACTTC. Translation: CASSFASTSGILEQYF.

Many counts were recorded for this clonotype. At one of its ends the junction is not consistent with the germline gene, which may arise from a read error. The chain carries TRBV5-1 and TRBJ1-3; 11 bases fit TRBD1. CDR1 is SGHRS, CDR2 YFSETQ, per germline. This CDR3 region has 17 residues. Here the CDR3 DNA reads TGCGCCAGCAGCTTGGCAGGGACAGGGGGTTCCGGAAACACCGTATATTTT. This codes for CASSLAGTGGSGNTVYF.

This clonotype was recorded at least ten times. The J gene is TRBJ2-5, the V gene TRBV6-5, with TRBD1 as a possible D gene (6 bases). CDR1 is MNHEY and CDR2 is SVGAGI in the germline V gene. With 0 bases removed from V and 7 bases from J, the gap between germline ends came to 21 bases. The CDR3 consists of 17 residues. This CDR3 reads CASSYSIPGQTRGTQYF. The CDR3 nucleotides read TGTGCCAGCAGTTACTCCATACCCGGACAGACCAGGGGGACCCAGTACTTC.

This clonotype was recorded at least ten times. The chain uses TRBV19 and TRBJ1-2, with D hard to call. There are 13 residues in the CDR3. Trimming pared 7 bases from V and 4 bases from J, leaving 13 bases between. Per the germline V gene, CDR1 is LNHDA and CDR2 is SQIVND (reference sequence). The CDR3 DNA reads TGTGCCAGTAATGCGGACGCCATCTATGGCTACACCTTC. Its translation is CASNADAIYGYTF.

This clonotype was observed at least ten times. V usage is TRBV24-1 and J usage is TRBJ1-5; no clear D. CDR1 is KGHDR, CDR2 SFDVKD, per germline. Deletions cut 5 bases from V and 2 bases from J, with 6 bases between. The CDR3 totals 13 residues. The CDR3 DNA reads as TGTGCCACCAGTGTCGGGGGCAATCAGCCCCAGCATTTT. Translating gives CATSVGGNQPQHF.

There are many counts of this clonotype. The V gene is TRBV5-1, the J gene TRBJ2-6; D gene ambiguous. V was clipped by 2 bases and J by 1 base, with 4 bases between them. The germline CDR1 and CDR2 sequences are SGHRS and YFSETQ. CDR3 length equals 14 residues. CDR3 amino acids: CASSFLSGANVLTF. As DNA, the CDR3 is TGCGCCAGCAGCTTCCTATCTGGGGCCAACGTCCTGACTTTC.

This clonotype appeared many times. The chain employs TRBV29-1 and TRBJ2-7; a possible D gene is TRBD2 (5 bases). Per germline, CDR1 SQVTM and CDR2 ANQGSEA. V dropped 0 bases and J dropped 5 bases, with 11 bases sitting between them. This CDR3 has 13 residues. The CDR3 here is CSVEDRGSDEQYF. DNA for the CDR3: TGCAGCGTTGAAGACCGGGGTTCAGACGAGCAGTACTTC.